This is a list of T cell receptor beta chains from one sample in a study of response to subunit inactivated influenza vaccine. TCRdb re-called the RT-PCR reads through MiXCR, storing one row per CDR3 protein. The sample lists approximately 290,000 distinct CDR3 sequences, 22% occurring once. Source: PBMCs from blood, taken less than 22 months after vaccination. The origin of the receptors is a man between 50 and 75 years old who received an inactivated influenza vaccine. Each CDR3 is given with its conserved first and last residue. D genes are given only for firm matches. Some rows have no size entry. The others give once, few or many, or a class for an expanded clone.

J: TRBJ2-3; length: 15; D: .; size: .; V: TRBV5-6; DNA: TGTGCCAGCAGCTCCAGCCTAGTATTACCAGATACGCAGTATTTT; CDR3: CASSSSLVLPDTQYF
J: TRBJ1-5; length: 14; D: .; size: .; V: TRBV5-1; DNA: TGCGCCAGCAGCCCCTTCACCAGCAATCAGCCCCAGCATTTT; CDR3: CASSPFTSNQPQHF
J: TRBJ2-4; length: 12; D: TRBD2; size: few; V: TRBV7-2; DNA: TGTGCCAGCAGCTTAAGTGGACTAGGGCAGTACTTC; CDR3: CASSLSGLGQYF
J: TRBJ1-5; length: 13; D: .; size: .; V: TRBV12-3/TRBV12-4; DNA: TGTGCCAGCAGTTTTGGCGGTACGGAGCCCCAGCATTTT; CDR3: CASSFGGTEPQHF
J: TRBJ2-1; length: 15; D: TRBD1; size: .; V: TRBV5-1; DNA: TGCGCCAGCAGCTTGAGGGCAGGGGGCTACAATGAGCAGTTCTTC; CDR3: CASSLRAGGYNEQFF
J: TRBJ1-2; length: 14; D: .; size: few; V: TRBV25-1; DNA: TGTGCCAGCAGTGAAGGGGGGGTTCCCTATGGCTACACCTTC; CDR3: CASSEGGVPYGYTF
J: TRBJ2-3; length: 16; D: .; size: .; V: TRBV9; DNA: TGTGCCAGCAGCGTCCTACAGGGAGTAGGCACAGATACGCAGTATTTT; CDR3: CASSVLQGVGTDTQYF
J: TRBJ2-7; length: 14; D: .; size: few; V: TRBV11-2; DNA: TGTGCCAGCAGCTCGATTGCTACGCCCTACGAGCAGTACTTC; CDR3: CASSSIATPYEQYF
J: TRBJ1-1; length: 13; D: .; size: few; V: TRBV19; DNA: TGTGCCAGTAGCCGGGACGGACTTAATGAAGCTTTCTTT; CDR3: CASSRDGLNEAFF
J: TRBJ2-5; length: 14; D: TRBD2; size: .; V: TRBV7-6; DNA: TGTGCCAGCAGCGTAATGACTAGCGCAGAGACCCAGTACTTC; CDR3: CASSVMTSAETQYF
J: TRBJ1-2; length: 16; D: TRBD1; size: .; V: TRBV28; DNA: TGTGCCAGCAGTGGTGGACAGGGGGCTTCTAACTATGGCTACACCTTC; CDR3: CASSGGQGASNYGYTF
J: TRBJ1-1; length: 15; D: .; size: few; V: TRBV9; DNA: TGTGCCAGCAGCCCCAACTGGGGCGTGGACACTGAAGCTTTCTTT; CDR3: CASSPNWGVDTEAFF
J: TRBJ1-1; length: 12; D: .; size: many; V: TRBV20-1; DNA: TGCAGTGCTACCGACGGACGCACTGAAGCTTTCTTT; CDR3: CSATDGRTEAFF
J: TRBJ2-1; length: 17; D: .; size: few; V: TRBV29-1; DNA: TGCAGCGTTGAAGATCGGGGTAGCACTTACTCCTACAATGAGCAGTTCTTC; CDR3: CSVEDRGSTYSYNEQFF
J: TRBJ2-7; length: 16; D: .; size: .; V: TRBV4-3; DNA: TGCGCCAGCAGCCAAGACCGGGACGCCTTACCCTACGAGCAGTACTTC; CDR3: CASSQDRDALPYEQYF
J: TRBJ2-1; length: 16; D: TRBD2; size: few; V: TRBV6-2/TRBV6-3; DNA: TGTGCCAGCAGTTATGTTGAGCGGGGGCTAGGGGATGAGCAGTTCTTC; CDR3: CASSYVERGLGDEQFF
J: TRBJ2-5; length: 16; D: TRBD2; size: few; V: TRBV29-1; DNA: TGCAGCGTTGAAACCGGGGCCCCGGGGGGCCAAGAGACCCAGTACTTC; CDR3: CSVETGAPGGQETQYF
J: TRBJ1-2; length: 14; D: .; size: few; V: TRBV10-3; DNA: TGTGCCATCCTTGAATACCAGGGGCTGGACGGCTACACCTTC; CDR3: CAILEYQGLDGYTF
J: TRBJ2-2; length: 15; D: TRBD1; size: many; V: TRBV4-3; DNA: TGCGCCAGCAGCCACGGGACAGGATTGGCCGGGGAGCTGTTTTTT; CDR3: CASSHGTGLAGELFF
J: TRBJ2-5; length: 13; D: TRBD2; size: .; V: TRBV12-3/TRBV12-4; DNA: TGTGCCATCGCTAGCGGGGCTCCCGTGCCCCAGTACTTC; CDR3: CAIASGAPVPQYF
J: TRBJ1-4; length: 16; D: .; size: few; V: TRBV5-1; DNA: TGCGCCAGCAGCTTCTCTTCTGCGACATGGAATGAAAAACTGTTTTTT; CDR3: CASSFSSATWNEKLFF
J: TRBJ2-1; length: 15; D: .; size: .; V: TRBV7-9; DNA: TGTGCCAGCAGCTTCACTAGCAGAAGCAACAATGAGCAGTTCTTC; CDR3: CASSFTSRSNNEQFF
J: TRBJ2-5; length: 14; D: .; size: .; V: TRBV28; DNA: TGTGCCAGCAGTTTACCCGGGGCAGGTGATGGCCAGTACTTC; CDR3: CASSLPGAGDGQYF
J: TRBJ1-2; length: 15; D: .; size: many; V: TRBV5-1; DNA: TGCGCCAGCAGCCTCCGGGACGGGCATAACTATGGCTACACCTTC; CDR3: CASSLRDGHNYGYTF
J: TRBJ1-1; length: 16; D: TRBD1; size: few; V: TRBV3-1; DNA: TGTGCCAGCAGCCGTAGACAGGGGGCGCTGGTCACTGAAGCTTTCTTT; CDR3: CASSRRQGALVTEAFF
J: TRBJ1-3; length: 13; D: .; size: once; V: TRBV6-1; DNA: TGTGCCAGCAGCCGAAAACCTGGAAACACCATATATTTT; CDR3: CASSRKPGNTIYF
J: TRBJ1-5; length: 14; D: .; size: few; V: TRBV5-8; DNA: TGTGCCAGCAGCTTGGGTATGGGGAGCCAGCCCCAGCATTTT; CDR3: CASSLGMGSQPQHF
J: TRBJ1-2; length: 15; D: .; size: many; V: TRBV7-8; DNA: TGTGCCAGCAGCTTAACGGTTATCGGACTCTATGGCTACACCTTC; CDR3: CASSLTVIGLYGYTF
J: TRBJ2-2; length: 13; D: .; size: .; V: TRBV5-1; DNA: TGCGCCAGCAGCTTCGGGGCCACCGGGGAGCTGTTTTTT; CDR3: CASSFGATGELFF
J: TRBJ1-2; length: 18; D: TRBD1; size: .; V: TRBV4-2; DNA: TGTGCCAGCAGCCAAGTAGTCGCCGGGACAGATACCCGCTATGGCTACACCTTC; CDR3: CASSQVVAGTDTRYGYTF
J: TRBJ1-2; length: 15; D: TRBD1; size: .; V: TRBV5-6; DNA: TGTGCCAGCAGCTTGCTGGGACAGGGGGCTTCGGGCTACACCTTC; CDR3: CASSLLGQGASGYTF
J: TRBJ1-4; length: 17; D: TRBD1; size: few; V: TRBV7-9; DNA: TGTGCCAGCAGCCAGGGACAGGGATATGCAACTAATGAAAAACTGTTTTTT; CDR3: CASSQGQGYATNEKLFF
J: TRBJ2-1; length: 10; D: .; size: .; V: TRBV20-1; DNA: TGCAGTGCCCGGAGCAATGAGCAGTTCTTC; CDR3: CSARSNEQFF
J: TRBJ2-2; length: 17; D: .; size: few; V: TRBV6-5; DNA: TGTGCCAGCAGTTACCTCGGCAGGGGGAGGGACACCGGGGAGCTGTTTTTT; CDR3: CASSYLGRGRDTGELFF
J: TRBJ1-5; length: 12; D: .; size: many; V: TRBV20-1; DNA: TGCAGTGCTAGAATTAGCAATCAGCCCCAGCATTTT; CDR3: CSARISNQPQHF
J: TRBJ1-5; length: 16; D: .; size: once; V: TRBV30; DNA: TGTGCCTGGAGACCGCCGGGGCGTTGGGGCAATCAGCCCCAGCATTTT; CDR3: CAWRPPGRWGNQPQHF
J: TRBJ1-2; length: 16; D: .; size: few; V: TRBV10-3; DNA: TGTGCCATCAGTGAGTTACGGGCAGTAACTAACTATGGCTACACCTTC; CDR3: CAISELRAVTNYGYTF
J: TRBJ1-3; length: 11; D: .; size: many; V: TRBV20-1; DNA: TGCAGTGTAGCTGGTCGCAACACCATATATTTT; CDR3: CSVAGRNTIYF
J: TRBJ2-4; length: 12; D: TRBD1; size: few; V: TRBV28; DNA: TGTGCCATACAGGGGGCAATAGGGATTCAGTACTTC; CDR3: CAIQGAIGIQYF
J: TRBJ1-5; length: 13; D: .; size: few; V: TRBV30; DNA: TGTGCCTGGAGTGGGACAGGCAATCAGCCCCAGCATTTT; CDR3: CAWSGTGNQPQHF
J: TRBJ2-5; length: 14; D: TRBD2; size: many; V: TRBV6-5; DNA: TGTGCCAGCAGTTGGCTAGCGGCGCAAGAGACCCAGTACTTC; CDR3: CASSWLAAQETQYF
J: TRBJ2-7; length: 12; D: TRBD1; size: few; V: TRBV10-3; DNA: TGTGCCACTGGGGACAGAAGCTACGAGCAGTACTTC; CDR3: CATGDRSYEQYF